What follows are 18 T cell receptor beta chains derived from one specimen sequenced in a study of regulatory dendritic cells for organ transplantation. Only in-frame clones appear in the TCRdb table, and some are missing; sequencing was by immunoSEQ multiplex PCR. In the table there are 29,000 or so clones, about 80% of which are singletons. The sequencing sample was made of memory CD4+ T cells from blood. Noted subset: CD45RO+ memory T cells. The receptors shown here come from a human donor in good health.

Details on this clone: At one end, the junction sequence differs from germline, possibly due to a read error. The chain is built from TRBV28 and TRBJ2-3; no reliable D call. The CDR3 totals 12 residues. Per germline, CDR1 MDHEN and CDR2 SYDVKM. The DNA of the CDR3 is TGTGCCAGCAGTTTCCGAGGCTTGCAGATCGGTTTT. Protein: CASSFRGLQIGF. Together with reference TRBV28 and TRBJ2-3, the CDR3 gives the full variable domain: DVKVTQSSRYLVKRTGEKVFLECVQDMDHENMFWYRQDPGLGLRLIYFSYDVKMKEKGDIPEGYSVSREKKERFSLILESASTNQTSMYLCASSFRGLQIGFGPGTRLTVL.

The gene calls are TRBV7-9 and TRBJ2-7, with D possibly matching TRBD1 (5 bases). This CDR3 is built from 13 residues. V lost 3 bases, J lost 2 bases, and 8 bases lay in between. Germline CDR1 is SEHNR and CDR2 is FQNEAQ (reference sequence). In DNA form, the CDR3 reads TGTGCCAGCAGCTTTAGGGGCCCCTACGAGCAGTACTTC. It specifies CASSFRGPYEQYF.

The genes are TRBV11-2 and TRBJ2-7; TRBD2 aligns across 13 bases. The germline CDR1 and CDR2 sequences are SGHAT and FQNNGV. The V segment lost 1 base and the J segment 3 bases; nucleotides outside the gene matches: 12. This CDR3 comprises 19 residues. The CDR3 region is CASSLGLAGGQTSIYEQYF. In DNA, the CDR3 is TGTGCCAGCAGCTTAGGACTAGCGGGGGGCCAAACTTCGATCTACGAGCAGTACTTC.

The chain has TRBV4-2 and TRBJ1-1; the D gene is possibly TRBD1 (5 bases). Germline V gene lookup returns CDR1 LGHNA and CDR2 YNFKEQ. Trimming cost V 7 bases and J 1 base, with 16 bases left between them. The CDR3 loop spans 15 amino acids. CDR3 nucleotide sequence: TGTGCCAGCACCTCCGCTAGAGGGGCGAACACTGAAGCTTTCTTT. Translating it yields CASTSARGANTEAFF.

V is TRBV7-3 and J is TRBJ2-7; D is unclear. Trimming left V 3 bases short and J 4 bases short, with 10 bases between. This CDR3 is 13 amino acids long. Germline CDR1 is SGHTA and CDR2 is FQGTGA. In nucleotides, the CDR3 is TGTGCCAGCAGCTTTTTGGATGTTTACGAGCAGTACTTC. Its protein product is CASSFLDVYEQYF.

The V gene is TRBV4-1, the J gene TRBJ1-1; D may be TRBD1 (5 bases). V was trimmed by 1 base and J by 4 bases, leaving 19 bases between them. The V gene's germline CDR1 is MGHRA and CDR2 YSYEKL. The CDR3 totals 17 residues. The CDR3 DNA reads TGCGCCAGCAGCCAAGCGGATATGGGGCTAGTAAGCACTGAAGCTTTCTTT. Protein sequence: CASSQADMGLVSTEAFF.

This chain joins TRBV5-4 and TRBJ1-1, with D unclear. V dropped 0 bases and J dropped 8 bases, with 17 bases sitting between them. Germline values: CDR1 SGHNT, CDR2 YYREEE (reference sequence). CDR3 length equals 15 residues. This chain's CDR3 is CASSLAGVSRGEAFF. CDR3 in DNA: TGTGCCAGCAGCTTGGCAGGTGTGTCCCGTGGGGAAGCTTTCTTT. Combining the CDR3 with reference TRBV5-4 and TRBJ1-1 gives the whole variable domain ETGVTQSPTHLIKTRGQQVTLRCSSQSGHNTVSWYQQALGQGPQFIFQYYREEENGRGNFPPRFSGLQFPNYSSELNVNALELDDSALYLCASSLAGVSRGEAFFGQGTRLTVV.

Worth noting for this clone: The limits of the CDR3 on the DNA are not certain, so only TCRdb's listed CDR3 is given. The rearrangement uses TRBV7-3 and TRBJ2-5. Both ends counted, the CDR3 spans 15 residues. CDR1 is SGHTA and CDR2 is FQGTGA in the germline V gene. CDR3 sequence: CASSLGTGAGETQYF.

The chain is built from TRBV15 and TRBJ2-7, with no clear D. V lost 3 bases and J lost 0, with 9 bases in between. Germline values: CDR1 LNHNV, CDR2 YYDKDF (reference sequence). The CDR3 is made up of 14 amino acids. Here the CDR3 DNA reads TGTGCCACCAGCAGGCGGCGGAGCTCCTACGAGCAGTACTTC. This gives the protein CATSRRRSSYEQYF.

This clone was counted between two and nine times. The chain employs TRBV5-1 and TRBJ2-1; no clear D gene. Trimming took 0 bases from V and 1 from J, leaving 8 bases between them. Looked up from germline, CDR1 is SGHRS and CDR2 is YFSETQ. The CDR3 covers 15 residues. The CDR3 loop reads CASSLVSRSYNEQFF. CDR3 in DNA: TGCGCCAGCAGCTTGGTAAGTCGTTCCTACAATGAGCAGTTCTTC.

The J gene is TRBJ2-1, the V gene TRBV5-1; 11 positions match TRBD2. The CDR3 runs to 17 residues. Germline loops: CDR1 SGHRS, CDR2 YFSETQ. Unmatched junction bases numbered 12, after V lost 4 bases and J lost 6 bases. The CDR3 nucleotides read TGCGCCAGCAGCGAGCTGCGGCTTAGCGGGAGGGGCAATGAGCAGTTCTTC. It yields the protein CASSELRLSGRGNEQFF.

This clone occurred a few times. CDR3 nucleotides: TGCGCCAGCAGCCAAGTCGTTTCGGGCAGGGGCTACGAGCAGTACTTC. Protein sequence: CASSQVVSGRGYEQYF. This chain links TRBV4-3 with TRBJ2-7, with D perhaps matching TRBD1 (6 bases). V was trimmed by 1 base and J by 3 bases, leaving 16 bases between them. This CDR3 is 16 amino acids long. Germline V gives CDR1 LGHNA, CDR2 YSLEER.

The V call is TRBV14, the J call TRBJ1-2; D is unresolved. Germline loops: CDR1 SGHDN, CDR2 FVKESK. The CDR3 loop spans 13 amino acids. The V and J ends lost 4 bases and 7 bases respectively, with 13 bases between them. CDR3 sequence reads: CASSPVWVPGYTF. As DNA, the CDR3 is TGTGCCAGCAGCCCCGTGTGGGTCCCTGGCTACACCTTC.

CDR3 bases: TGTGCCAGCAGCTTATACTCTGGCTATGGCTACACCTTC. Its protein product is CASSLYSGYGYTF. The chain joins TRBV7-2 to TRBJ1-2, with unresolved D. CDR1 and CDR2 (germline): SGHTA, FQGNSA. This CDR3 spans 13 amino acids. Trimming pared 2 bases from V and 4 bases from J, leaving 8 bases between.

This sequence joins TRBV7-9 and TRBJ2-7, with TRBD1 as a possible D gene (5 bases). This CDR3 contains 13 residues. The germline V gene encodes CDR1 SEHNR and CDR2 FQNEAQ (reference sequence). V dropped 1 base and J dropped 6 bases, with 10 bases sitting between them. CDR3 nucleotides: TGTGCCAGCAGCTTAGTAGGGGTTAGCGAGCAGTACTTC. As protein: CASSLVGVSEQYF.

The chain recombines TRBV29-1 with TRBJ1-1, with a weak D call TRBD1 (5 bases). V was clipped by 6 bases and J by 1 base, with 21 bases between them. The CDR3 sequence is 16 residues long. Germline CDR1 SQVTM, CDR2 ANQGSEA. The CDR3 spells CSVEGTAAGGNTEAFF. As DNA, the CDR3 is TGCAGCGTAGAGGGGACGGCGGCCGGGGGGAACACTGAAGCTTTCTTT.

The rearrangement joins TRBV6-5 to TRBJ2-7; 7 bases are a match to TRBD2. Germline V CDR1 and CDR2: MNHEY, SVGAGI. The V segment lost 0 bases and the J segment 2 bases; nucleotides outside the gene matches: 4. The CDR3 is 15 amino acids. The CDR3 loop reads CASSYSPSGTYEQYF. DNA for the CDR3: TGTGCCAGCAGTTACTCGCCTAGCGGAACCTACGAGCAGTACTTC.

The V and J genes are TRBV5-5 and TRBJ2-7; TRBD2 agrees at 9 bases. Per the germline V gene, CDR1 is SGHKS and CDR2 is YYEKEE (reference sequence). V was pared by 4 bases and J by 6 bases, with 2 bases of the junction left unmatched. This CDR3 has 12 amino acids. This chain's CDR3 is CASSQTSGEQYF. The CDR3 DNA sequence: TGTGCCAGCAGCCAGACTAGCGGCGAGCAGTACTTC. Complete variable domain (other parts from reference TRBV5-5 and TRBJ2-7): DAGVTQSPTHLIKTRGQQVTLRCSPISGHKSVSWYQQVLGQGPQFIFQYYEKEERGRGNFPDRFSARQFPNYSSELNVNALLLGDSALYLCASSQTSGEQYFGPGTRLTVT.